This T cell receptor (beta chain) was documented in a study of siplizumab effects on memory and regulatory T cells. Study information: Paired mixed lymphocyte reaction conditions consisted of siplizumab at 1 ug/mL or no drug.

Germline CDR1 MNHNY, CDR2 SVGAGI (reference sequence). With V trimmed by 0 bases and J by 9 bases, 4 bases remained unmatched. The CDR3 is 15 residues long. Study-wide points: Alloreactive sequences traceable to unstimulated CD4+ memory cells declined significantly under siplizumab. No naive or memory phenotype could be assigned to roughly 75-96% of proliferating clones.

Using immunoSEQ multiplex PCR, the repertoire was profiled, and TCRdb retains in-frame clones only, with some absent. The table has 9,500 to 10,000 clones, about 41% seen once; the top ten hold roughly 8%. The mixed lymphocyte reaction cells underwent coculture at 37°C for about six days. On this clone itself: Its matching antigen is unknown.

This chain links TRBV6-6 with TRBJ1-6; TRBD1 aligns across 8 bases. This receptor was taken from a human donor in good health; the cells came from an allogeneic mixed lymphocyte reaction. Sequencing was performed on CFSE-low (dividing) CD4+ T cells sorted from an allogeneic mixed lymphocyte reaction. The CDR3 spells CASSYSVQGGSPLHF. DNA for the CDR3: TGTGCCAGCAGTTACTCGGTACAGGGGGGTTCACCCCTCCACTTT.